The 21 T cell receptor beta chains given below trace back to one sample, sequenced in a study of OX40 agonist ivuxolimab in advanced cancers. Libraries were prepared through the immunoSEQ multiplex PCR assay. TCRdb carries this immuneACCESS record with in-frame sequences only. Its versions omit some clonotypes, under half of them owing to an unresolved V gene in the studies checked, with the rest unexplained. Here the sample has tens of thousands of clones; around 82% occur a single time. The ten largest clones represent approximately 5% of the sample. Material: CD4+ or CD8+ T cells sorted from blood, obtained in a trial of the OX40 agonist ivuxolimab. These receptors came from an adult with an advanced solid tumor such as melanoma, head and neck, liver or kidney cancer.

The chain recombines TRBV18 with TRBJ1-1; TRBD1 aligns across 7 bases. Germline CDR1 KGHSH, CDR2 LQKENI. The CDR3 runs 13 residues. V shed 4 bases and J 5 bases; nucleotides not matched to a gene: 4. The CDR3 coding sequence is TGTGCCAGCTCACGCGACAGGGAGACTGAAGCTTTCTTT. As protein: CASSRDRETEAFF.

The V call is TRBV15, the J call TRBJ2-3; D is unclear. The CDR3 consists of 14 residues. V dropped 3 bases and J dropped 0 bases, with 7 bases sitting between them. Germline CDR1 LNHNV, CDR2 YYDKDF (reference sequence). The CDR3, as DNA: TGTGCCACCAGCAGGGTAGATAGCACAGATACGCAGTATTTT. It codes for CATSRVDSTDTQYF.

The chain has TRBV2 and TRBJ2-1; D is possibly TRBD1 (6 bases). V was shortened by 4 bases and J by 9 bases, with 19 bases between the two germline ends. CDR3 length equals 15 residues. Germline values: CDR1 SNHLY, CDR2 FYNNEI. In DNA, the CDR3 is TGTGCCAGCAGTGTTTATACAGGGCCCTATGTTGAGCAGTTCTTC. It is translated as CASSVYTGPYVEQFF.

The V call is TRBV5-1, the J call TRBJ2-7; D call uncertain. The CDR3 is made up of 12 amino acids. Trimming left V 0 bases short and J 4 bases short, with 5 bases between. Germline CDR1 reads SGHRS; CDR2 reads YFSETQ. The CDR3 DNA follows: TGCGCCAGCAGCTTGGGCGAATACGAGCAGTACTTC. Translated: CASSLGEYEQYF.

The chain employs TRBV16 and TRBJ1-4; D may be TRBD1 (6 bases). This CDR3 is built from 12 residues. The germline gives CDR1 KGHSY, CDR2 FQNENV. V shed 4 bases and J shed 8 bases, with 8 bases lying between them. The CDR3: CASSRQAEKLFF. The CDR3 DNA reads TGTGCCAGCAGCCGACAGGCGGAAAAACTGTTTTTT.

This sequence joins TRBV6-5 and TRBJ1-2; 7 positions agree with TRBD1. Germline CDR1 is MNHEY and CDR2 is SVGAGI. The CDR3 is 15 residues long. The J segment lost 4 bases and the V segment lost 6 bases, leaving 11 bases of the junction unmatched. CDR3 sequence: CASRIRQGGGYGYTF. The CDR3 region has the DNA TGTGCCAGCAGGATCCGACAGGGAGGTGGCTATGGCTACACCTTC.

This clone was counted a single time. The chain combines TRBV6-1 with TRBJ1-1, with D unclear. Per germline, CDR1 MNHNS and CDR2 SASEGT. The CDR3 runs to 13 residues. V shed 6 bases and J shed 0 bases, with 8 bases lying between them. In nucleotides, the CDR3 is TGTGCCAGCAGCATTCAGGTGAACACTGAAGCTTTCTTT. It specifies CASSIQVNTEAFF.

The chain employs TRBV6-5 and TRBJ1-4; D is unclear. Germline lookup yields CDR1 MNHEY and CDR2 SVGAGI. Trimming left V 6 bases short and J 5 bases short, with 13 bases between. The CDR3 length is 14 residues. CDR3 sequence: CASRNAADNEKLFF. Here the CDR3 DNA reads TGTGCCAGCAGGAACGCGGCAGACAATGAAAAACTGTTTTTT.

The CDR3 nucleotides are TGCGCCAGCAGCCCCCTCCGGATGAACACTGAAGCTTTCTTT. Translation gives CASSPLRMNTEAFF. The gene calls are TRBV5-1 and TRBJ1-1; D unclear. The V and J ends lost 4 bases and 0 bases respectively, with 10 bases between them. The CDR3 is 14 residues long. The germline V gene has CDR1 SGHRS and CDR2 YFSETQ.

The genes are TRBV27 and TRBJ2-6; no clear D. The ends were cut back, 6 bases at V and 0 bases at J, with 6 bases in the middle. The CDR3 has 14 amino acids. Germline CDR1 reads MNHEY; CDR2 reads SMNVEV (reference sequence). The DNA for the CDR3 is TGTGCCAGCAGGGGCAGCTCTGGGGCCAACGTCCTGACTTTC. It yields the protein CASRGSSGANVLTF.

The CDR3 here is CASSLSEAVSNYGYTF. The CDR3 bases are TGTGCCAGCAGCCTATCGGAGGCTGTATCTAACTATGGCTACACCTTC. The rearrangement uses TRBV7-6 and TRBJ1-2; D is unresolved. The CDR3 has 16 amino acids. V was cut by 5 bases and J by 0 bases, with 16 bases left in between. CDR1 and CDR2 (germline): SGHVS, FNYEAQ. Looking up the rest from reference TRBV7-6 and TRBJ1-2 gives the full variable domain: GAGVSQSPRYKVTKRGQDVALRCDPISGHVSLYWYRQALGQGPEFLTYFNYEAQQDKSGLPNDRFSAERPEGSISTLTIQRTEQRDSAMYRCASSLSEAVSNYGYTFGSGTRLTVV.

This clone was observed a handful of times. The chain uses TRBV16 and TRBJ1-1, with D possibly matching TRBD1 (6 bases). The CDR3 runs 12 residues. V gave up 4 bases and J gave up 10 bases, with 13 bases separating them. CDR1 is KGHSY, CDR2 FQNENV, per germline. The CDR3 loop reads CASSPNREGAFF. In nucleotides, the CDR3 is TGTGCCAGCAGCCCCAACAGGGAAGGAGCTTTCTTT.

DNA for the CDR3: TGTGCCAGCTCACCTGGGGGGGGTGACACTGAAGCTTTCTTT. It yields the protein CASSPGGGDTEAFF. The chain uses TRBV18 and TRBJ1-1, with D tentatively TRBD1 (5 bases). Trimming removed 3 bases at V and 3 bases at J, with 11 bases between. The CDR3 extends over 14 amino acids. Germline lookup yields CDR1 KGHSH and CDR2 LQKENI.

The CDR3 here is CASSRRGEGGYTF. The CDR3 DNA reads TGTGCCAGCAGTAGGAGGGGGGAGGGTGGCTACACCTTC. The rearrangement links TRBV27 to TRBJ1-2; possible D gene TRBD1, 6 bases. The V and J ends lost 5 bases and 7 bases respectively, with 14 bases between them. The CDR3 runs 13 residues. Germline CDR1 MNHEY, CDR2 SMNVEV (reference sequence).

The V gene is TRBV6-1, the J gene TRBJ1-2, with 7 positions matching TRBD1. The CDR3 totals 13 residues. The ends lost 7 bases at V and 3 bases at J; junction bases unmatched: 5. Looked up from germline, CDR1 is MNHNS and CDR2 is SASEGT. For the CDR3, the DNA is TGTGCCAGCAAGCACGGGACAGACTATGGCTACACCTTC. It translates to CASKHGTDYGYTF.

The V and J genes are TRBV5-4 and TRBJ2-2, with D possibly TRBD2 on 6 matching bases. Looked up from germline, CDR1 is SGHNT and CDR2 is YYREEE (reference sequence). This CDR3 region has 18 residues. Trimming pared 6 bases from V and 5 bases from J, leaving 26 bases between. The CDR3 DNA is TGTGCCAGCACCCCACGGGCAGCTCCTAGCGTAGGAACCGGGGAGCTGTTTTTT. Its protein is CASTPRAAPSVGTGELFF. The variable domain in full, with the rest retrieved from reference TRBV5-4 and TRBJ2-2, is ETGVTQSPTHLIKTRGQQVTLRCSSQSGHNTVSWYQQALGQGPQFIFQYYREEENGRGNFPPRFSGLQFPNYSSELNVNALELDDSALYLCASTPRAAPSVGTGELFFGEGSRLTVL.

This clone was recorded a few times. J is TRBJ1-2 and V is TRBV7-9, with 8 bases identical to TRBD1. Losses at the gene ends were 0 bases for V and 3 bases for J; bases not matched to a gene: 3. CDR3 length equals 15 residues. CDR1 is SEHNR, CDR2 FQNEAQ, per germline (reference sequence). The CDR3 sequence is CASSLAGQGDYGYTF. DNA for the CDR3: TGTGCCAGCAGCTTAGCTGGACAGGGCGACTATGGCTACACCTTC. The variable domain in full, completed from reference TRBV7-9 and TRBJ1-2, reads DTGVSQNPRHKITKRGQNVTFRCDPISEHNRLYWYRQTLGQGPEFLTYFQNEAQLEKSRLLSDRFSAERPKGSFSTLEIQRTEQGDSAMYLCASSLAGQGDYGYTFGSGTRLTVV.

The chain combines TRBV5-4 with TRBJ1-2; 7 nucleotides agree with TRBD1. V shed 0 bases, J shed 4 bases, and the junction held 6 bases outside the gene matches. CDR1 and CDR2 (germline): SGHNT, YYREEE (reference sequence). The CDR3 has 15 amino acids. Here the CDR3 reads CASSLGQGVVYGYTF. In nucleotides, the CDR3 is TGTGCCAGCAGCTTGGGCCAGGGGGTGGTCTATGGCTACACCTTC.

The chain has TRBV5-1 and TRBJ1-4; 10 positions match TRBD1. CDR3 length: 15 amino acids. The trim removed 4 bases at V and 8 bases at J, leaving 8 bases unmatched. The germline V gene encodes CDR1 SGHRS and CDR2 YFSETQ. Here the CDR3 reads CASSPNGDRGEKLFF. CDR3 coding DNA: TGCGCCAGCAGCCCGAATGGGGACAGGGGCGAAAAACTGTTTTTT.

The chain combines TRBV7-8 with TRBJ1-1; D may be TRBD1 (5 bases). The V end lost 5 bases, the J end lost 0 bases, and 10 bases lay between the germline ends. This CDR3 contains 14 residues. Germline-derived CDR1 and CDR2 are SGHVS and FQNEAQ. CDR3 sequence: CASSPGAVNTEAFF. CDR3 nucleotides: TGTGCCAGCAGCCCCGGGGCCGTGAACACTGAAGCTTTCTTT.

J is TRBJ2-1 and V is TRBV5-1; D remains unclear. The V end was cut by 0 bases, the J end by 7 bases, with 11 bases between. The germline gives CDR1 SGHRS, CDR2 YFSETQ. The length of the CDR3 is 14 residues. This CDR3 reads CASSLVGQKNEQFF. DNA for the CDR3: TGCGCCAGCAGCTTGGTTGGGCAGAAGAATGAGCAGTTCTTC.